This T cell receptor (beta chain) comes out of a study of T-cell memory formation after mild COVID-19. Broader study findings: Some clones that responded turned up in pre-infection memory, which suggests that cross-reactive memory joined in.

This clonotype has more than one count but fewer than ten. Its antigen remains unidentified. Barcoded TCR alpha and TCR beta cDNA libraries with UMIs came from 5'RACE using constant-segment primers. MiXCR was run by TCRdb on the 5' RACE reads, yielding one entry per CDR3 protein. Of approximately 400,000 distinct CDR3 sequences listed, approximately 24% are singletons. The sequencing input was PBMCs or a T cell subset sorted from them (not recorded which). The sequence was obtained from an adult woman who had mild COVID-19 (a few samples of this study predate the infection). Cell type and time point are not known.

CDR3 sequence: CASSAQGGSTDTQYF. The CDR3 DNA is TGTGCCAGCAGCGCCCAGGGGGGGAGCACAGATACGCAGTATTTT. The rearrangement links TRBV7-3 to TRBJ2-3; D tentatively fits TRBD1 or TRBD2 (7 bases each). Trimming took off 5 bases at V and 0 bases at J, with 12 bases between the two ends. CDR1 is SGHTA, CDR2 FQGTGA, per germline. The CDR3 runs 15 residues. Using reference TRBV7-3 and TRBJ2-3 for the parts outside the CDR3, the full variable domain is GAGVSQTPSNKVTEKGKYVELRCDPISGHTALYWYRQSLGQGPEFLIYFQGTGAADDSGLPNDRFFAVRPEGSVSTLKIQRTERGDSAVYLCASSAQGGSTDTQYFGPGTRLTVL.